This T cell receptor beta chain was found in a study of T cells in Graves' hyperthyroidism and ophthalmopathy. V lost 0 bases to trimming and J lost 5 bases, with 10 bases between them. This CDR3 comprises 14 residues. In germline, CDR1 is DFQATT, CDR2 SNEGSKA (reference sequence). Authors of the study amplified TCR beta CDR3 regions from RNA transcripts. A set of HTBI primers served as the primers for a first-round RT-PCR of the TCR CDR3. TCRdb called the multiplex PCR reads again in MiXCR, with one record for every CDR3 protein. The sample has almost 600,000 distinct CDR3 sequences; approximately 14% are singletons.

The sequenced sample consisted of blood. The receptor was derived from a woman younger than 45 with Graves' hyperthyroidism that later progressed to Graves' ophthalmopathy. The chain couples TRBV20-1 to TRBJ2-2; D may match TRBD1 or TRBD2 (5 bases each). This chain's CDR3 is CSARDVEGTGELFF. For the CDR3, the DNA is TGCAGTGCTAGAGATGTAGAGGGGACCGGGGAGCTGTTTTTT.